This T cell receptor beta chain emerged from a study of CD8+ T cells in alopecia areata. Once RNA had been extracted, it was reverse transcribed into cDNA to act as the sequencing template. Measured with immunoSEQ multiplex PCR; TCRdb has only the in-frame clones, and not every one. The sample holds around 120,000 clones, 53% seen once. The treatment: oral pan-JAK inhibitor, 5-10 mg twice daily. Peripheral blood samples and lesional scalp punch biopsies were obtained from alopecia areata patients. Overall study findings and caveats: Mouse data revealed clearer TCR sharing than patient data did, a gap possibly tied to HLA.

Points on this clone: Antigen unknown.

This TCR came from a human donor with alopecia areata. The sequences come from CD4+ T cells sorted from blood, collected at week 4, from a patient treated with tofacitinib.

CDR3 nucleotides: TGTGCCAGCAGCCAAGCCCACGGGACCGGGGAGCTGTTTTTT. Its translation: CASSQAHGTGELFF. V gene TRBV4-2 combines with J gene TRBJ2-2; unclear D gene. The germline CDR1 and CDR2 sequences are LGHNA and YNFKEQ. Trimming removed 1 base from V and 5 bases from J, with 8 bases in between. The CDR3 runs to 14 residues.